This TCR beta chain was retrieved from a study of T-cell memory formation after mild COVID-19. TCRdb itself ran the 5' RACE reads through MiXCR, one entry per CDR3 protein. The sample holds approximately 300,000 distinct CDR3 sequences, roughly 8.2% seen once. CDR3 length: 16 amino acids. Trimming at V came to 3 bases and at J to 2 bases, leaving 9 bases not matched to a gene. The germline V gene encodes CDR1 SGDLS and CDR2 YYNGEE. The chain joins TRBV9 to TRBJ1-2; 8 bases are a match to TRBD1. Sequenced: PBMCs or a T cell subset sorted from them (not recorded which). The sequence came from a man between 18 and 35 years old who had mild COVID-19 (a few samples of this study predate the infection). Cell type and time point are not known. CDR3 sequence reads: CASSADSRDRNYGYTF. The CDR3 coding sequence is TGTGCCAGCAGCGCCGACTCCCGGGACAGGAACTATGGCTACACCTTC. Full variable domain (rest looked up from reference TRBV9 and TRBJ1-2): DSGVTQTPKHLITATGQRVTLRCSPRSGDLSVYWYQQSLDQGLQFLIQYYNGEERAKGNILERFSAQQFPDLHSELNLSSLELGDSALYFCASSADSRDRNYGYTFGSGTRLTVV.